This TCR beta chain was profiled in a study of CD8 T cells in ankylosing spondylitis. TCRdb processed the 5' RACE reads anew with MiXCR; each CDR3 protein has one entry. The sample lists roughly 140,000 distinct CDR3 sequences; around 43% were seen once. Germline V gene data show CDR1 as LGHNA and CDR2 as YNFKEQ. The CDR3 contains 14 residues. Trimming removed 1 base from V and 5 bases from J, with 11 bases in between. The origin of this receptor is a male donor with ankylosing spondylitis. The chain couples TRBV4-2 to TRBJ2-5, with D possibly called TRBD1 or TRBD2 (5 bases each). Sequenced input: synovial fluid, either unsorted or a sorted T cell fraction (not recorded which). CDR3 protein: CASSQAVGAETQYF. The CDR3 DNA reads as TGTGCCAGCAGCCAAGCGGTCGGGGCGGAGACCCAGTACTTC.